Shown below are 2 T cell receptor beta chains from a single sample sequenced in a study of cytomegalovirus exposure and HLA in healthy donors. Amplification used 60 Vbeta primers and 13 Jbeta primers. The data were produced by immunoSEQ multiplex PCR, yet TCRdb's version contains in-frame clones alone and is incomplete. With roughly 78,000 clones in the sample, the ten largest clones hold under 0.9%. Sequenced input: PBMCs. These receptors all come from a boy aged 5-17 years in good health and CMV-seronegative.

The chain recombines TRBV5-8 with TRBJ1-1; D might be TRBD1 (6 bases). Germline assignment: CDR1 SGHTS and CDR2 YDEGEE. The CDR3 runs to 14 residues. The V gene lost 2 bases and the J gene lost 5 bases, with 13 bases spanning the gap. The CDR3 loop reads CASSFQGSPTEAFF. The CDR3, as DNA: TGTGCCAGCAGCTTCCAGGGGTCCCCGACTGAAGCTTTCTTT.

The chain combines TRBV2 with TRBJ1-2; D possibly corresponds to TRBD1 (6 bases). V dropped 5 bases and J dropped 3 bases, with 19 bases sitting between them. This CDR3 has 16 amino acids. CDR1 and CDR2 from the germline V gene are SNHLY and FYNNEI. CDR3 bases: TGTGCCAGCAGTCATCCAGGGGAAGTACGGGACTATGGCTACACCTTC. It encodes CASSHPGEVRDYGYTF. The variable domain in full, with the rest retrieved from reference TRBV2 and TRBJ1-2, is EPEVTQTPSHQVTQMGQEVILRCVPISNHLYFYWYRQILGQKVEFLVSFYNNEISEKSEIFDDQFSVERPDGSNFTLKIRSTKLEDSAMYFCASSHPGEVRDYGYTFGSGTRLTVV.